Listed below are T cell receptor beta chains from one sample, sequenced in a study of T-cell reconstitution after alpha-beta-depleted transplantation in children. TCRdb processed the PCR reads anew with MiXCR; each CDR3 protein has one entry. The sample has 400,000 to 500,000 distinct CDR3 sequences, approximately 11% seen once; the top ten hold 4.5% to 6%. The sequencing used PBMCs from the stem cell graft donor, collected from the stem cell graft. The receptors here all came from a human donor who donated a stem cell graft to a child with acute myeloid leukemia. Each CDR3 is given with its conserved first and last residue.

J | length | V | CDR3
TRBJ1-6 | 14 | TRBV15 | CATSRGEGASPLHF
TRBJ2-6 | 13 | TRBV20-1 | CSGRGSGANVLTF
TRBJ1-2 | 14 | TRBV6-1 | CASRRVLEPYGYTF
TRBJ2-1 | 16 | TRBV10-1 | CASSQSSGGAGNEQFF
TRBJ1-1 | 15 | TRBV6-6 | CASSYSGKRGTEAFF
TRBJ1-1 | 16 | TRBV15 | CATSRGISTENTEAFF
TRBJ2-5 | 14 | TRBV29-1 | CSMPRSGTTETQYF
TRBJ2-4 | 13 | TRBV20-1 | CSASGVVANIQYF
TRBJ2-4 | 15 | TRBV20-1 | CSARDISPAKNIQYF
TRBJ2-1 | 17 | TRBV5-1 | CSSSSASGRESYNEQFF
TRBJ1-5 | 13 | TRBV12-3/TRBV12-4 | CASSLGLGGPQHF
TRBJ2-2 | 15 | TRBV5-5 | CASSLGQKDTGELFF
TRBJ2-2 | 15 | TRBV7-3 | CASSRTGANTGELFF
TRBJ1-1 | 14 | TRBV7-2 | CASSLSFRGTEAFF
TRBJ2-7 | 14 | TRBV7-9 | CASSASGHPYEQYF
TRBJ1-4 | 14 | TRBV5-5 | CASSLIQSEEKLFF
TRBJ1-1 | 12 | TRBV20-1 | CSARDIASEAFF
TRBJ1-2 | 17 | TRBV20-1 | CSASETGGHRTYYGYTF
TRBJ2-1 | 15 | TRBV6-1 | CARLAGPSTYNEQFF
TRBJ1-4 | 15 | TRBV27 | CASSLSRGANEKLFF
TRBJ2-1 | 12 | TRBV9 | CASGQGVNEQFF
TRBJ2-2 | 17 | TRBV10-3 | CAISEERGGIDTGELFF
TRBJ2-1 | 14 | TRBV6-1 | CASSESGRMTEQFF
TRBJ1-1 | 14 | TRBV5-1 | CASSPQGGDTEAFF
TRBJ1-2 | 12 | TRBV29-1 | CSVVAGAYGYTF
TRBJ2-7 | 14 | TRBV5-1 | CASSLSSGSREQYF
TRBJ1-2 | 16 | TRBV7-9 | CASSLEAGDLYYGYTF
TRBJ2-7 | 15 | TRBV4-3 | CASSQVEGASREQYF
TRBJ2-5 | 15 | TRBV4-1 | CASSQVEGTQETQYF
TRBJ1-2 | 14 | TRBV5-5 | CASNFGTAFYGYTF
TRBJ2-2 | 15 | TRBV6-5 | CASSYLAGGSGELFF
TRBJ2-3 | 12 | TRBV10-1 | CASSPASDTQYF
TRBJ1-2 | 13 | TRBV7-9 | CASSLGGAQGYTF
TRBJ2-1 | 13 | TRBV20-1 | CSARTSGSSEQFF
TRBJ2-6 | 18 | TRBV30 | CAWMVSWRLTSGANVLTF
TRBJ2-2 | 15 | TRBV12-5 | CASGLVALDLGELFF
TRBJ1-1 | 14 | TRBV5-1 | CASSETTGNTEAFF
TRBJ2-3 | 20 | TRBV11-3 | CASSLFPATSGGLHTDTQYF
TRBJ2-1 | 12 | TRBV29-1 | CSVALLGNEQFF
TRBJ2-2 | 15 | TRBV7-2 | CASRTTGTHRRELFF